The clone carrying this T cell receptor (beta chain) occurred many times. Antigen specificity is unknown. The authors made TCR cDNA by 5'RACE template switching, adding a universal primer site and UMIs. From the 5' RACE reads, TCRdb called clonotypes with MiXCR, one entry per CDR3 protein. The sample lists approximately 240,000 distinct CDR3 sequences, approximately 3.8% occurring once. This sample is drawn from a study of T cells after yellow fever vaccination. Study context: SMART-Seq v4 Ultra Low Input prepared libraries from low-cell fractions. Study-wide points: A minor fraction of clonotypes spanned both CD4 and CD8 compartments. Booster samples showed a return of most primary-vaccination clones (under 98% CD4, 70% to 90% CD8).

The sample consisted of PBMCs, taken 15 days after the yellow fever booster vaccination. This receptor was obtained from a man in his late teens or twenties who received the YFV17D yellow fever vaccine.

The CDR3 coding sequence is TGCGCCAGCAGCTGGGCGGGTCAGACAGGCAGTCTACTCACTGAAGCTTTCTTT. This sequence encodes CASSWAGQTGSLLTEAFF. The chain combines TRBV5-1 with TRBJ1-1; tentatively, D is TRBD1 (6 bases). V shed 3 bases and J shed 4 bases, with 25 bases lying between them. The germline gives CDR1 SGHRS, CDR2 YFSETQ. The CDR3 totals 18 residues.